Shown below are 5 T cell receptor beta chains from a single sample sequenced in a study of a mutant IDH1 vaccine in newly diagnosed glioma (dated by TCRdb to about 2021). The antigens these receptors bind are not known. Receptor libraries were prepared by the immunoSEQ multiplex PCR assay. TCRdb stores this immuneACCESS table with in-frame sequences only. Part of the clones is absent; in the studies checked, under half of the shortfall reflects unresolved V genes, and no reason is known for the rest. This sample is represented by over 50,000 clones; roughly 72% of them were singletons. The ten largest clones add up to 4.9% of the sample. The label giving this sample's time point can be read as: week 47, end of study. Each vaccine dose was 300 ug of a 20-mer mutant IDH1 peptide in Montanide, given subcutaneously with topical imiquimod. The sample was PBMCs, taken from a glioma patient whose treatment included an IDH1 peptide vaccine. The receptor set was obtained from a middle-aged woman with glioma. Some clones in this sample may be carry-over from other donors' samples.

The gene calls are TRBV27 and TRBJ2-1; a possible D gene is TRBD2 (5 bases). This CDR3 is built from 14 residues. Deletions cut 6 bases from V and 7 bases from J, with 16 bases between. CDR1 is MNHEY, CDR2 SMNVEV, per germline (reference sequence). This CDR3 is CASSFSRGGNEQFF. The CDR3 DNA is TGTGCCAGCAGCTTCTCCCGGGGTGGGAATGAGCAGTTCTTC.

The chain combines TRBV6-5 with TRBJ1-1; D unclear. The V gene's germline CDR1 is MNHEY and CDR2 SVGAGI. Trimming removed 2 bases at V and 1 base at J, with 8 bases between. This CDR3 contains 14 residues. The CDR3: CASSYVTGNTEAFF. The CDR3 bases are TGTGCCAGCAGTTACGTGACGGGGAACACTGAAGCTTTCTTT.

This chain connects TRBV4-3 to TRBJ2-7; 13 nucleotides match TRBD2. Germline CDR1 and CDR2: LGHNA and YSLEER. The junction had 3 bases not matched to a gene; V was cut back by 4 bases and J by 3 bases. This CDR3 is built from 15 residues. Here the CDR3 reads CASSPGTSGVYEQYF. The CDR3 nucleotides are TGCGCCAGCAGCCCCGGGACTAGCGGGGTCTACGAGCAGTACTTC.

DNA for the CDR3: TGCGCCAGCAGCTTGACTGGGGACAGGCGGAATGAGCAGTTCTTC. This codes for CASSLTGDRRNEQFF. The V and J genes are TRBV5-1 and TRBJ2-1, with TRBD1 matching 8 bases. J gave up 7 bases and V 1 base, and 7 bases lay outside the gene matches. CDR1 and CDR2 (germline): SGHRS, YFSETQ. The CDR3 runs to 15 residues. The full variable domain, with the rest looked up from reference TRBV5-1 and TRBJ2-1, is KAGVTQTPRYLIKTRGQQVTLSCSPISGHRSVSWYQQTPGQGLQFLFEYFSETQRNKGNFPGRFSGRQFSNSRSEMNVSTLELGDSALYLCASSLTGDRRNEQFFGPGTRLTVL.

This clone was counted between two and nine times. The genes are TRBV30 and TRBJ1-2; D unresolved. Germline V CDR1 and CDR2: GTSNPN, SVGIG (reference sequence). Trimming took off 2 bases at V and 6 bases at J, with 10 bases between the two ends. This CDR3 spans 12 amino acids. DNA of the CDR3: TGTGCCTGGAGTCGGCCCCACGATGGCTACACCTTC. Amino acids: CAWSRPHDGYTF.